The subject of this entry is one T cell receptor (beta chain). These data come from a study of technical replicates of blood from a handful of donors. The length of the CDR3 is 11 residues. V was cut by 3 bases and J by 4 bases, with 6 bases left in between. Per the germline V gene, CDR1 is DFQATT and CDR2 is SNEGSKA (reference sequence). Sequenced by immunoSEQ multiplex PCR; TCRdb stores in-frame clones only, minus some. This sample yields 50,000 to 80,000 clones, of which approximately 86% are seen a single time; about 4.9% belongs to the top ten. This clonotype was obtained from a human donor in good health. Some clones in this sample may be carry-over from other donors' samples. J is TRBJ1-2 and V is TRBV20-1; D not resolved. Material for sequencing was PBMCs. The CDR3 sequence: CSASWSYGYTF. CDR3 nucleotides: TGCAGTGCTAGTTGGAGCTATGGCTACACCTTC.